This TCR beta chain comes out of a study of shared clonotypes between healthy human individuals. Study-level points and caveats: The authors sampled blood alone, and tissue repertoires likely differ.

The germline CDR1 and CDR2 sequences are MDHEN and SYDVKM. The CDR3 has 18 residues. Trimming took off 5 bases at V and 8 bases at J, with 25 bases between the two ends. The study enrolled healthy HIV-negative adults without recent acute infections or vaccinations as donors. Researchers ran the assay at a deep level. Several immunoSEQ 96-well plates shared each subset's DNA, each plate a replicate. Assay used: immunoSEQ multiplex PCR; TCRdb lists only in-frame clones, some missing. The sample has 2 million to 3 million clones, 80% to 95% seen once. Points on this clone: Antigen specificity is unknown.

The chain uses TRBV28 and TRBJ1-6, with D possibly being TRBD1 (5 bases). Input material: naive CD4+ T cells from PBMCs. Specified subset: CD45RA+ positively selected. The source of this sequence is a man aged 18-30 years in good health. Some clones in this sample may be carry-over from other donors' samples. The CDR3 DNA reads TGTGCCAGCAGTCCCGCAGGGTATTCACTGGGAGAGGATTCACCCCTCCACTTT. It encodes CASSPAGYSLGEDSPLHF.